This TCR beta chain stems from a study of PD-1 blockade in classical Hodgkin lymphoma. Data came from immunoSEQ multiplex PCR; TCRdb stores just in-frame clones and leaves some out. The sample holds roughly 41,000 clones; nearly 70% are singletons and the top ten take around 2.4%. A remark on this clone: Its antigen is not identified.

General study findings and limits: Diversity similar to that of newly diagnosed patients was seen at baseline in complete responders. Relapsed/refractory patients reportedly had the lowest baseline TCR diversity, below newly diagnosed patients, who were below healthy donors. Some patients started nivolumab under 1 year after ASCT, and they were excluded.

The time point: cycle 4 day 1 (C4D1), after more than five weeks of nivolumab. All trial patients relapsed after autologous stem cell transplantation. Relapsed/refractory classical Hodgkin lymphoma patients had complete, partial or progressive responses. This receptor was identified in a human donor with classical Hodgkin lymphoma. This material consisted of peripheral blood mononuclear cells (PBMCs), taken before the fourth cycle of nivolumab.

The CDR3 DNA follows: TGTGCCAGCAGCTTGGGCGGGGGAGGAACCGGGGAGCTGTTTTTT. Protein product: CASSLGGGGTGELFF. The V gene is TRBV5-6, the J gene TRBJ2-2; 7 bases fit TRBD2. This CDR3 has 15 residues. Germline-derived CDR1 and CDR2 are SGHDT and YYEEEE. V was pared by 0 bases and J by 5 bases, with 4 bases of the junction left unmatched.